This TCR beta chain was recovered during a study of blood T cell repertoires in COVID-19. Overall study context: PBMCs, B-cell-depleted T cells, or T cells were the source of the cDNA or gDNA that made up the material.

Germline V gene data show CDR1 as LNHDA and CDR2 as SQIVND (reference sequence). V lost 5 bases, J lost 7 bases, and 14 bases lay in between. CDR3 length: 14 amino acids. Assignments of participants to cohorts depended upon their own reported clinical history. Authors' methods: By means of reference gene primer amplification, nucleated cell counts were estimated. Sequenced by immunoSEQ multiplex PCR; TCRdb stores in-frame clones only, minus some. The DNA gave D and trimming, while V, J and clone size come from that table. The table shows roughly 300,000 clones, with roughly 85% occurring only once. This TCR was sampled from a woman aged 40 to 55 with acute COVID-19. J is TRBJ2-2 and V is TRBV19, with D tentatively TRBD2 (5 bases). The material sequenced was PBMCs or T cells enriched from blood (not recorded which). The CDR3 region is CASSAVALGGELFF. CDR3 in DNA: TGTGCCAGTAGTGCCGTCGCACTAGGCGGGGAGCTGTTTTTT.